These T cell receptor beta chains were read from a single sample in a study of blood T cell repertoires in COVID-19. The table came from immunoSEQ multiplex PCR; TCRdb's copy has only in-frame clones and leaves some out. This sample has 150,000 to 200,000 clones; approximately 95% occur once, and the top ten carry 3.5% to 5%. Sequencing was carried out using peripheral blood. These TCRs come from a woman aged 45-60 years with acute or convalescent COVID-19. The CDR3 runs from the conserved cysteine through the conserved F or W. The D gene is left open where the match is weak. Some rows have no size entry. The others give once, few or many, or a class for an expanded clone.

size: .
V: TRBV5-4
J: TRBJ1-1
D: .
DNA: TGTGCCAGCAGCTTCTCCGCCAGGGTCGGGACTGAAGCTTTCTTT
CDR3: CASSFSARVGTEAFF

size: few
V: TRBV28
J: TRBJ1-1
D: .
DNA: TGTGCCAGCAGTATAAACACTGAAGCTTTCTTT
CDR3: CASSINTEAFF

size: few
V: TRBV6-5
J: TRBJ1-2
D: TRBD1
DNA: TGTGCCAGCAGTTGGGGACAGGGCTATGGCTACACCTTC
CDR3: CASSWGQGYGYTF

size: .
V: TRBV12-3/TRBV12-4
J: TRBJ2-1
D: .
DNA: TGTGCCAGCAGCCAAACACGCGTGGCAGGCACGTTCTTC
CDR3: CASSQTRVAGTFF

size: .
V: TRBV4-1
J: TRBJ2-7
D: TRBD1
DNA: TGCGCCAGCAGCTCGGGGCCTCCCGGGACAGGGTCCTACGAGCAGTACTTC
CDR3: CASSSGPPGTGSYEQYF

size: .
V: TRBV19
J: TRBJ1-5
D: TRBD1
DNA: TGTGCCAGTAGCACGACAGGGGGCGCCGGTCAGCCCCAGCATTTT
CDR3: CASSTTGGAGQPQHF

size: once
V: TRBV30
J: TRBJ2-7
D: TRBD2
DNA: TGTGCCTGGAAAGGGTTCGGGGGGAGTTACGAGCAGTACTTC
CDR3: CAWKGFGGSYEQYF

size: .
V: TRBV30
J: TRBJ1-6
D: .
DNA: TGTGCCTGGGGGGCCTTGGGGTCACCCCTCCACTTT
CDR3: CAWGALGSPLHF

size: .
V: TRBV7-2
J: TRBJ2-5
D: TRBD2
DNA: TGTGCCAGCAGCCAATCCCGGACTAGCGGGGGCCACGGCCAAGAGACCCAGTACTTC
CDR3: CASSQSRTSGGHGQETQYF

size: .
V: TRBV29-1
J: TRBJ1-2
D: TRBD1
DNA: TGCAGCGGGTCACAGGGGCCAAACTATGGCTACACCTTC
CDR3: CSGSQGPNYGYTF

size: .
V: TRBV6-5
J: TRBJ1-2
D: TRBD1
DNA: TGTGCCAGCAGTATACGACAGGGTCTAGGCTATGGCTACACCTTC
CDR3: CASSIRQGLGYGYTF

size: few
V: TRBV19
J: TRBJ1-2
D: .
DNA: TGTGCCAGTAGAAACAGGGTCCGGTCCTATGGCTACACCTTC
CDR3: CASRNRVRSYGYTF

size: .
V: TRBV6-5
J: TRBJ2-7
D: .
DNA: TGTGCCAGCAGTTACTCATACGGTGATGGCTCCTACGAGCAGTACTTC
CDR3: CASSYSYGDGSYEQYF

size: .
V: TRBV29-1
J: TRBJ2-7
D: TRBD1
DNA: TGCAGCGTTGAAGAGACAGGGGGTATCTACGAGCAGTACTTC
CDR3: CSVEETGGIYEQYF

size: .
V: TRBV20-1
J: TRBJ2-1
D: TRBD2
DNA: TGCAGTGCCAGACTAGCGAATGAGCAGTTCTTC
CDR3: CSARLANEQFF

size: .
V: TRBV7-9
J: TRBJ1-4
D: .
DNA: TGTGCCAGCAGCTTAGCGATGAGCCAAACAACTAATGAAAAACTGTTTTTT
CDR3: CASSLAMSQTTNEKLFF

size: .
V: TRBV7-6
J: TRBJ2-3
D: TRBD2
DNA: TGTGCCAGCAGCTTAGCCCTAGCGGGCTACACAGATACGCAGTATTTT
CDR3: CASSLALAGYTDTQYF

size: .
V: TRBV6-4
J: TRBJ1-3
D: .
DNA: TGTGCCAGCAGTGACTCGAATAGTGCTTCCCCTGGAAACACCATATATTTT
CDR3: CASSDSNSASPGNTIYF

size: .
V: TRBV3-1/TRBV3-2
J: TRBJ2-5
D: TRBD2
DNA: TGTGCCAGCAGCCAAGTTCCGGGACTAGCTATCGAAGAGACCCAGTACTTC
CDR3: CASSQVPGLAIEETQYF

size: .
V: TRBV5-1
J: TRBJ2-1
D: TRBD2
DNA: TGCGCCAGCAGCTTGGAGGGTAGCGGGGAGTACAATGAGCAGTTCTTC
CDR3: CASSLEGSGEYNEQFF

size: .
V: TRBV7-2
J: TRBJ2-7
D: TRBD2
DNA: TGTGCCAGCAGCTTAGCCGCTAGCGGGGGCTACGAGCAGTACTTC
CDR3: CASSLAASGGYEQYF

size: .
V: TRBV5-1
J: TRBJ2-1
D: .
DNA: TGCGCCAGCAGCTTTGCAGGGTCGGGTGGTGAGCAGTTCTTC
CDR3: CASSFAGSGGEQFF

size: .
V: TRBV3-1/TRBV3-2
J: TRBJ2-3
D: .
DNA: TGTGCCAGCAGCCCCCCAGCCGGCGGTTCTAGCACAGATACGCAGTATTTT
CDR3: CASSPPAGGSSTDTQYF

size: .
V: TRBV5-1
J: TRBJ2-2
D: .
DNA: TGCGCCAGCAGCTTGCGGACGGGGGAGAACGGGGAGCTGTTTTTT
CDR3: CASSLRTGENGELFF

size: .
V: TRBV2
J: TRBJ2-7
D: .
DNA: TGTGCCAGCAACCAAGGGGGGGCCTACGAGCAGTACTTC
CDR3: CASNQGGAYEQYF

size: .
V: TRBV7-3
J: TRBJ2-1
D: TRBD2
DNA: TGTGCCAGCAGCGCGGGCAGCGGGGGCTTTAGTGAGCAGTTCTTC
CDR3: CASSAGSGGFSEQFF

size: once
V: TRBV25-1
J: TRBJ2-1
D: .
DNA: TGTGCCAGCAACGCAGGGAAATCGTCCTACAATGAGCAGTTCTTC
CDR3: CASNAGKSSYNEQFF

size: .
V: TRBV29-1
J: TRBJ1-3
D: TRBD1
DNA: TGCAGCCTCCTCCGGAGACAGGGGGATGGAAACACCATATATTTT
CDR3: CSLLRRQGDGNTIYF

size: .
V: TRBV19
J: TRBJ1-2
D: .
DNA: TGTGCCAGTAGTTCGAGGACATCAGGCCTGAACTATGGCTACACCTTC
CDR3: CASSSRTSGLNYGYTF

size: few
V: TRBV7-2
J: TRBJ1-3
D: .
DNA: TGTGCCAGCAGCGCTAGGAGGAGGCTGAGCTCTGGAAACACCATATATTTT
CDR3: CASSARRRLSSGNTIYF

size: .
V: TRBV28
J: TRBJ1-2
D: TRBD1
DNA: TGTGCCAGCAGTTTAGGACAGGGAGGATACTATGGCTACACCTTC
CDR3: CASSLGQGGYYGYTF

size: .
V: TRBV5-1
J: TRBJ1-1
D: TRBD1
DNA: TGCGCCAGCAGCTTGGCCACAGGGGGCGTACCCGGCCCCCGTGATGAAGCTTTCTTT
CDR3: CASSLATGGVPGPRDEAFF

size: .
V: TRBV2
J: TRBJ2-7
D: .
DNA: TGTGCCAGCAGTTTAGCGGCCTACGAGCAGTACTTC
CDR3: CASSLAAYEQYF